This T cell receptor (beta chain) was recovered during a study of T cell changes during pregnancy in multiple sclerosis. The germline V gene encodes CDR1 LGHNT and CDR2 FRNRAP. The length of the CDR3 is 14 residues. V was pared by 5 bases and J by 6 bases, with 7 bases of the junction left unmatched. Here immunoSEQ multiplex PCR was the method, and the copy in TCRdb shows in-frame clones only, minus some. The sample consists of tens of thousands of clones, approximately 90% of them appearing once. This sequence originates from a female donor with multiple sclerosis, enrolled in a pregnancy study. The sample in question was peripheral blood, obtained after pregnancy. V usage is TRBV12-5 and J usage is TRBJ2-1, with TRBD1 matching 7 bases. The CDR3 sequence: CASGALQGRNEQFF. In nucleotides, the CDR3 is TGTGCTAGTGGTGCTCTACAGGGGCGCAATGAGCAGTTCTTC.